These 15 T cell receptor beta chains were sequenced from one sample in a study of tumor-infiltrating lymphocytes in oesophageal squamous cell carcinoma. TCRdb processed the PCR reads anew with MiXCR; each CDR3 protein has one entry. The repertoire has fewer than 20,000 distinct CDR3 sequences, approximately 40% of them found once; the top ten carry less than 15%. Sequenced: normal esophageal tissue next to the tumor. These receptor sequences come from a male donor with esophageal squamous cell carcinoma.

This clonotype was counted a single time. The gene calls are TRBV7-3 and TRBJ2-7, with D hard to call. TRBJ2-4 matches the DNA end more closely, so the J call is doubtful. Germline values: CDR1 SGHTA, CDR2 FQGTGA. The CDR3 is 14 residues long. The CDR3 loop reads CASSLMGKLNIQYF. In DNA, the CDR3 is TGTGCCAGCAGCTTAATGGGGAAATTAAACATTCAGTACTTC.

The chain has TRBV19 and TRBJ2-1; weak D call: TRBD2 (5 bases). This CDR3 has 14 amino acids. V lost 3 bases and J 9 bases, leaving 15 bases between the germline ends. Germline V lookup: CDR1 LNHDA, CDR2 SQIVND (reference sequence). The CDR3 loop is CASSITGVDGEQFF. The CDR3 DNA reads TGTGCCAGTAGTATCACCGGGGTAGACGGTGAGCAGTTCTTC.

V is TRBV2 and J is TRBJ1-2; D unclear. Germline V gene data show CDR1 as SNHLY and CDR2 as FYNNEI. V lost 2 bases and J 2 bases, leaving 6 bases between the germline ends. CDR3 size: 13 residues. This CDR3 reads CASSESGNYGYTF. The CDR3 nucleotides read TGTGCCAGCAGTGAATCGGGAAACTATGGCTACACCTTC.

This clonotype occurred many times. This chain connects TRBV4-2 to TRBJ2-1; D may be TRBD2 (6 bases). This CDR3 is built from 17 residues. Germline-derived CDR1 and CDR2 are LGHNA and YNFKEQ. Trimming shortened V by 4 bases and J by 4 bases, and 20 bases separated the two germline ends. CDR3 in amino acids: CASSPSLLGTVYNEQFF. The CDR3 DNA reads TGTGCCAGCAGCCCCTCCCTGCTCGGGACTGTTTACAATGAGCAGTTCTTC.

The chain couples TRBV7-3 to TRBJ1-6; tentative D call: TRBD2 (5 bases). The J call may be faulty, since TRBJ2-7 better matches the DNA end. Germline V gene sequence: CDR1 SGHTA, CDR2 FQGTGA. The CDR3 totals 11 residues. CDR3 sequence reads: CASTVAGEQYF. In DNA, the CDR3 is TGTGCCAGCACCGTTGCGGGTGAGCAGTACTTC.

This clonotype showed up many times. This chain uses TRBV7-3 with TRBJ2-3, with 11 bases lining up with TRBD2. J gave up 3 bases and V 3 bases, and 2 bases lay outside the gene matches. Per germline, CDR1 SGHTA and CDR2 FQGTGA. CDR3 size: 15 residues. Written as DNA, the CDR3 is TGTGCCAGCAGCTTGACTAGCGGGGAGACAGATACGCAGTATTTT. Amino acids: CASSLTSGETDTQYF. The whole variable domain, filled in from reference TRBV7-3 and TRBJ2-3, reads GAGVSQTPSNKVTEKGKYVELRCDPISGHTALYWYRQSLGQGPEFLIYFQGTGAADDSGLPNDRFFAVRPEGSVSTLKIQRTERGDSAVYLCASSLTSGETDTQYFGPGTRLTVL.

The CDR3 nucleotides read TGTGCCAGCAGTTACGTAGCGGGAGGGGATACGCAGTATTTT. Protein product: CASSYVAGGDTQYF. This rearrangement joins TRBV6-8 to TRBJ2-3, with 11 bases lining up with TRBD2. The CDR3 extends over 14 amino acids. V dropped 2 bases and J dropped 6; count of bases not matched to a gene: 1. Germline CDR1 reads MNHGY; CDR2 reads SAAAGT.

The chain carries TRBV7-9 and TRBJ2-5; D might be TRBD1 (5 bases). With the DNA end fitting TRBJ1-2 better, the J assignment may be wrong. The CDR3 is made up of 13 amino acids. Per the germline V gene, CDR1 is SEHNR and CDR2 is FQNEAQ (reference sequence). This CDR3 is CASSLSRDGGYTF. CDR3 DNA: TGTGCCAGCAGCTTAAGTAGGGACGGGGGCTACACCTTC.

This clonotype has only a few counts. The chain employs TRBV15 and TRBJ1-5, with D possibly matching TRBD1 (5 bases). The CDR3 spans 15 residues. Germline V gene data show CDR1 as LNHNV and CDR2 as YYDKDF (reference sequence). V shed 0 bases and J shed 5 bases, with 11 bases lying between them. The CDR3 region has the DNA TGTGCCACCAGCAGAGACAGGGAGGGCGATCAGCCCCAGCATTTT. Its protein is CATSRDREGDQPQHF.

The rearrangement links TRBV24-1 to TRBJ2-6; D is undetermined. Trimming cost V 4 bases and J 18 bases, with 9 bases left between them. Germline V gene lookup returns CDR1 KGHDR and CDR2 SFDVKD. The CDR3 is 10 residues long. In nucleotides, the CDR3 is TGTGCCACCAGTGACACCGCCGGGACTTTC. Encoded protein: CATSDTAGTF.

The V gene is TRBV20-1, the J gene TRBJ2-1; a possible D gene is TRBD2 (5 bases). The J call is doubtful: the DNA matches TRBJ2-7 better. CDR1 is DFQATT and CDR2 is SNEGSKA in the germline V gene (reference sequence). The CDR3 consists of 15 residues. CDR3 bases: TGCAGTGCTAGAGATACCTCCCGGGGAACCTACGAGCAGTACTTC. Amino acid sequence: CSARDTSRGTYEQYF.

CDR3 loop: CASSESPGGEGHTEAFF. The CDR3 DNA is TGTGCCAGCAGTGAAAGTCCGGGGGGAGAGGGGCACACTGAAGCTTTCTTT. The genes are TRBV6-2 or TRBV6-3 and TRBJ1-1, with TRBD1 as a possible D gene (5 bases). The germline CDR1 and CDR2 sequences are MNHEY and SVGEGT. The CDR3 loop spans 17 amino acids. Deletions cut 5 bases from V and 3 bases from J, with 22 bases between.

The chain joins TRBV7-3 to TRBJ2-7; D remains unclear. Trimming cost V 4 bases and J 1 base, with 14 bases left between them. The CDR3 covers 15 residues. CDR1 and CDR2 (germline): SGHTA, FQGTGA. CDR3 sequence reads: CASSSGWALSYEQYF. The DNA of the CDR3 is TGTGCCAGCAGCTCCGGGTGGGCCTTATCCTACGAGCAGTACTTC.

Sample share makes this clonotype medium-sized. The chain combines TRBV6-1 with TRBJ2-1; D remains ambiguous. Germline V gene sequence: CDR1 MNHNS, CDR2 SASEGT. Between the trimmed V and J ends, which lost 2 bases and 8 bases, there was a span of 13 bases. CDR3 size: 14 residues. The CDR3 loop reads CASSERARTHEQFF. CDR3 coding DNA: TGTGCCAGCAGTGAACGGGCTAGGACCCATGAGCAGTTCTTC.

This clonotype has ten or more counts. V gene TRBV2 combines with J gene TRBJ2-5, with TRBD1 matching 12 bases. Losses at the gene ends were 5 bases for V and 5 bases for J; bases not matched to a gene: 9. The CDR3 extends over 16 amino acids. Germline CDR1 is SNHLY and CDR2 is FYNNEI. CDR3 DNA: TGTGCCAGCAGTTATGGGGGACAGGGGGCGCAGGAGACCCAGTACTTC. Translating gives CASSYGGQGAQETQYF.